The 19 T cell receptor beta chains below were found in one sample sequenced in a study of identical twins. TCRdb reanalysed the 5' RACE reads using MiXCR and keeps one entry per CDR3 protein. The data contain around 960,000 distinct CDR3 sequences, roughly an eighth of them singletons. These data also featured in a second study, about yellow fever vaccine responses in identical twins.

Specimen: PBMCs. All receptors come from a woman between 18 and 29 years old in good health.

This clonotype was counted a few times. V is TRBV28 and J is TRBJ2-7; 9 positions match TRBD1. Per the germline V gene, CDR1 is MDHEN and CDR2 is SYDVKM. The CDR3 is 14 residues long. J gave up 2 bases and V 10 bases, and 9 bases lay outside the gene matches. In DNA form, the CDR3 reads TGTGCCACCCAGAATCGACAGGGGGCCTACGAGCAGTACTTC. It is translated as CATQNRQGAYEQYF. The variable domain in full, with the rest retrieved from reference TRBV28 and TRBJ2-7, is DVKVTQSSRYLVKRTGEKVFLECVQDMDHENMFWYRQDPGLGLRLIYFSYDVKMKEKGDIPEGYSVSREKKERFSLILESASTNQTSMYLCATQNRQGAYEQYFGPGTRLTVT.

This clonotype appeared many times. The DNA of the CDR3 is TGTGCCAGCACCGACAGGACTAGCGGGGGCCCTTCGGGGACCCAGTACTTC. The encoded protein is CASTDRTSGGPSGTQYF. V and J are TRBV6-2 or TRBV6-3 and TRBJ2-5, with 13 bases lining up with TRBD2. The germline gives CDR1 MNHEY, CDR2 SVGEGT. The CDR3 consists of 17 residues. With V trimmed by 7 bases and J by 7 bases, 15 bases remained unmatched.

The DNA for the CDR3 is TGTGCCAGCAGTGAAGATCGACAGGGGGGGCAGGAAGAGACCCAGTACTTC. Translation: CASSEDRQGGQEETQYF. The chain uses TRBV2 and TRBJ2-5, with 9 bases fitting TRBD1. Germline V gene lookup returns CDR1 SNHLY and CDR2 FYNNEI. The V gene end was trimmed by 1 base and the J gene end by 3 bases; junction bases not matched to a gene: 9. The CDR3 extends over 17 amino acids. The variable domain in full, with the rest retrieved from reference TRBV2 and TRBJ2-5, is EPEVTQTPSHQVTQMGQEVILRCVPISNHLYFYWYRQILGQKVEFLVSFYNNEISEKSEIFDDQFSVERPDGSNFTLKIRSTKLEDSAMYFCASSEDRQGGQEETQYFGPGTRLLVL.

The chain is built from TRBV6-5 and TRBJ1-1; the D is unclear. Germline V gene lookup returns CDR1 MNHEY and CDR2 SVGAGI. The CDR3 consists of 15 residues. The germline V and J ends were trimmed by 2 bases and 3 bases, with 13 bases remaining between them. The CDR3 DNA is TGTGCCAGCAGTTACCTTCAAAATAGTGACACTGAAGCTTTCTTT. As protein: CASSYLQNSDTEAFF.

This clonotype was seen at least ten times. The chain uses TRBV27 and TRBJ1-1; 7 nucleotides line up with TRBD1. J was trimmed by 12 bases and V by 3 bases; bases with no gene match: 10. The CDR3 is made up of 13 amino acids. Germline assignment: CDR1 MNHEY and CDR2 SMNVEV (reference sequence). The CDR3 nucleotides read TGTGCCAGCAGTTTTCCCGGGCAGGGGGGAACTTTCTTT. Its protein is CASSFPGQGGTFF.

In its sample, this clonotype was seen a few times. The chain uses TRBV3-1 and TRBJ2-1; 15 bases fit TRBD2. The CDR3 runs 17 residues. V was pared by 3 bases and J by 7 bases, with 7 bases of the junction left unmatched. The germline V gene has CDR1 LGHDT and CDR2 YNNKEL (reference sequence). CDR3 DNA: TGTGCCAGCAGCCAGAGCCAGGGACTAGCGGGAGGAAATGAGCAGTTCTTC. Protein product: CASSQSQGLAGGNEQFF.

The sample holds a few counts of this clonotype. The rearrangement links TRBV2 to TRBJ2-5, with no clear D. The ends were cut back, 9 bases at V and 4 bases at J, with 12 bases in the middle. This CDR3 comprises 12 residues. The germline V gene encodes CDR1 SNHLY and CDR2 FYNNEI. DNA for the CDR3: TGTGCCAGTGGCGGTGTTCGAGAGACCCAGTACTTC. Translation: CASGGVRETQYF.

The chain joins TRBV7-8 to TRBJ2-1; no firm D call. Germline V CDR1 and CDR2: SGHVS, FQNEAQ. V was shortened by 1 base and J by 7 bases, with 17 bases between the two germline ends. The CDR3 length is 16 residues. The CDR3 DNA sequence: TGTGCCAGCAGCTTAGATGGGCAGCAGGTCTGGAATGAGCAGTTCTTC. Its translation is CASSLDGQQVWNEQFF.

This clonotype was seen a few times. This chain joins TRBV7-6 and TRBJ2-7; D perhaps matches TRBD2 (6 bases). Trimming stripped 5 bases from V and 5 bases from J, with 13 bases between. This CDR3 has 13 amino acids. In germline, CDR1 is SGHVS, CDR2 FNYEAQ. CDR3 sequence reads: CASSPSGRDEQYF. Written as DNA, the CDR3 is TGTGCCAGCAGCCCGTCCGGGAGAGACGAGCAGTACTTC. Full variable domain (rest looked up from reference TRBV7-6 and TRBJ2-7): GAGVSQSPRYKVTKRGQDVALRCDPISGHVSLYWYRQALGQGPEFLTYFNYEAQQDKSGLPNDRFSAERPEGSISTLTIQRTEQRDSAMYRCASSPSGRDEQYFGPGTRLTVT.

This chain uses TRBV28 with TRBJ2-3; 9 nucleotides line up with TRBD2. The CDR3 sequence is 18 residues long. The germline V gene encodes CDR1 MDHEN and CDR2 SYDVKM. Trimming removed 6 bases from V and 1 base from J; junction bases left unmatched: 14. The CDR3 here is CASSLGLAGAGGTDTQYF. For the CDR3, the DNA is TGTGCCAGCAGCCTGGGACTAGCCGGGGCGGGTGGCACAGATACGCAGTATTTT. The variable domain in full, with the rest retrieved from reference TRBV28 and TRBJ2-3, is DVKVTQSSRYLVKRTGEKVFLECVQDMDHENMFWYRQDPGLGLRLIYFSYDVKMKEKGDIPEGYSVSREKKERFSLILESASTNQTSMYLCASSLGLAGAGGTDTQYFGPGTRLTVL.

This clonotype was found a few times. The V call is TRBV11-2, the J call TRBJ2-3, with 13 bases that match TRBD2. V lost 1 base to trimming and J lost 3 bases; unmatched junction nucleotides: 4. The CDR3 is 17 residues long. CDR1 SGHAT and CDR2 FQNNGV come from the germline V gene. The CDR3 protein is CASSLGLGLAGTDTQYF. The CDR3, as DNA: TGTGCCAGCAGCTTAGGTCTGGGACTAGCGGGGACAGATACGCAGTATTTT.

This clonotype was seen only a few times. This chain links TRBV20-1 with TRBJ1-1; D unresolved. Germline V CDR1 and CDR2: DFQATT, SNEGSKA (reference sequence). The CDR3 loop spans 10 amino acids. The germline V and J ends were trimmed by 5 bases and 10 bases, with 11 bases remaining between them. The CDR3 nucleotides read TGCAGTGCTCAGGACGGTGGAGCTTTCTTT. Amino acid sequence: CSAQDGGAFF.

The table lists this clonotype with many counts. This sequence joins TRBV5-6 and TRBJ1-2; D unclear. This CDR3 is 14 amino acids long. Trimming shortened V by 1 base and J by 3 bases, and 10 bases separated the two germline ends. The germline V gene encodes CDR1 SGHDT and CDR2 YYEEEE. The CDR3 spells CASSLFGNDYGYTF. CDR3 nucleotides: TGTGCCAGCAGCTTGTTTGGGAATGACTATGGCTACACCTTC.

This clonotype was seen more than once but under ten times. The chain employs TRBV4-1 and TRBJ2-2; D possibly corresponds to TRBD2 (6 bases). Germline CDR1 and CDR2: MGHRA and YSYEKL. V was shortened by 4 bases and J by 2 bases, with 17 bases between the two germline ends. The CDR3 totals 17 residues. The CDR3 bases are TGCGCCAGCAGCCCGCGGGTGGGAGCGGGTAACACCGGGGAGCTGTTTTTT. Translation gives CASSPRVGAGNTGELFF.

The V call is TRBV12-3 or TRBV12-4, the J call TRBJ1-1; 9 nucleotides agree with TRBD1. This CDR3 is 11 amino acids long. V was pared by 6 bases and J by 10 bases, with 3 bases of the junction left unmatched. Here the CDR3 reads CASSRQGGAFF. In DNA form, the CDR3 reads TGTGCCAGCAGCCGACAGGGGGGAGCTTTCTTT.

This clonotype was seen a few times. The CDR3 reads CASSLAAYPGTGSSYGYTF. Written as DNA, the CDR3 is TGTGCCAGCAGTTTAGCGGCCTACCCGGGGACAGGATCGTCCTATGGCTACACCTTC. The chain combines TRBV12-3 or TRBV12-4 with TRBJ1-2, with 8 nucleotides matching TRBD1. The CDR3 has 19 amino acids. V dropped 0 bases and J dropped 4; count of bases not matched to a gene: 16.

This clonotype was detected only a few times. This chain links TRBV29-1 with TRBJ2-3; D is unresolved. The CDR3 is made up of 13 amino acids. Trimming took off 4 bases at V and 1 base at J, with 9 bases between the two ends. Germline lookup yields CDR1 SQVTM and CDR2 ANQGSEA. The DNA for the CDR3 is TGCAGCGTTGCTGAGGTGGGCACAGATACGCAGTATTTT. Its translation: CSVAEVGTDTQYF.

This clonotype showed up just a few times. This chain uses TRBV4-1 with TRBJ2-3; D perhaps matches TRBD1 (6 bases). The CDR3 length is 16 residues. V lost 1 base to trimming and J lost 1 base, with 12 bases between them. Germline CDR1 MGHRA, CDR2 YSYEKL. CDR3 DNA: TGCGCCAGCAGCCAAGCTTTGAAGGGGGGCACAGATACGCAGTATTTT. It specifies CASSQALKGGTDTQYF.

This clonotype was detected only a few times. V and J are TRBV12-3 or TRBV12-4 and TRBJ1-5; no clear D gene. V lost 3 bases and J lost 7, with 7 bases in between. The CDR3 has 12 residues. Here the CDR3 reads CASSLPQQPQHF. CDR3 coding DNA: TGTGCCAGCAGTTTGCCACAACAGCCCCAGCATTTT.